A selection of T cell receptor beta chains follows, all from one sample in a study of blood T cell repertoires in COVID-19. The data were produced by immunoSEQ multiplex PCR, yet TCRdb's version contains in-frame clones alone and is incomplete. The sample has about 75,000 clones; 85% to 90% are singletons. The sequencing input was peripheral blood. The source of these receptors is a human donor in a cohort sampled during active COVID-19. Each CDR3 is given with its conserved first and last residue. Fields, in order: D gene, J gene, clone size, CDR3 length, V gene, CDR3 protein, CDR3 DNA. The D gene is left open where the match is weak. Size is stated for part of the rows, as once, few or many counts, or as a class when the clone is expanded.

d_call: -
j_call: TRBJ1-2
clone_size: -
cdr3_length: 16
v_call: TRBV9
cdr3_aa: CASSVGLDNKLYGYTF
cdr3_nt: TGTGCCAGCAGCGTAGGGTTGGACAACAAGCTCTATGGCTACACCTTC

d_call: TRBD1
j_call: TRBJ2-7
clone_size: -
cdr3_length: 13
v_call: TRBV18
cdr3_aa: CASSRGQGYEQYF
cdr3_nt: TGTGCCAGCTCACGGGGACAGGGCTACGAGCAGTACTTC

d_call: TRBD1
j_call: TRBJ2-5
clone_size: -
cdr3_length: 17
v_call: TRBV4-1
cdr3_aa: CASSQVRGPVGQETQYF
cdr3_nt: TGCGCCAGCAGCCAAGTGAGGGGGCCGGTGGGGCAAGAGACCCAGTACTTC

d_call: TRBD1
j_call: TRBJ1-5
clone_size: -
cdr3_length: 14
v_call: TRBV7-2
cdr3_aa: CASSVDRGDQPQHF
cdr3_nt: TGTGCCAGCAGCGTCGACAGGGGGGATCAGCCCCAGCATTTT

d_call: -
j_call: TRBJ2-7
clone_size: -
cdr3_length: 16
v_call: TRBV15
cdr3_aa: CATSRATGTQIYEQYF
cdr3_nt: TGTGCCACCAGCAGAGCTACCGGGACTCAGATATACGAGCAGTACTTC

d_call: -
j_call: TRBJ2-1
clone_size: few
cdr3_length: 13
v_call: TRBV9
cdr3_aa: CASEEGGGNEQFF
cdr3_nt: TGTGCCAGCGAGGAGGGAGGGGGTAATGAGCAGTTCTTC

d_call: TRBD1
j_call: TRBJ1-2
clone_size: -
cdr3_length: 13
v_call: TRBV29-1
cdr3_aa: CSGGTGGNYGYTF
cdr3_nt: TGCAGCGGGGGGACAGGGGGCAACTATGGCTACACCTTC

d_call: TRBD1
j_call: TRBJ1-4
clone_size: once
cdr3_length: 15
v_call: TRBV6-5
cdr3_aa: CASRAGQGAYEKLFF
cdr3_nt: TGTGCCAGCAGAGCAGGACAGGGGGCATATGAAAAACTGTTTTTT

d_call: TRBD2
j_call: TRBJ2-1
clone_size: -
cdr3_length: 18
v_call: TRBV4-2
cdr3_aa: CASSQDQGREGSYNEQFF
cdr3_nt: TGTGCCAGCAGCCAAGATCAGGGGCGGGAGGGATCCTACAATGAGCAGTTCTTC

d_call: TRBD2
j_call: TRBJ2-3
clone_size: -
cdr3_length: 15
v_call: TRBV4-3
cdr3_aa: CASSLGLADTDTQYF
cdr3_nt: TGCGCCAGCTCTCTCGGACTAGCGGACACAGATACGCAGTATTTT

d_call: -
j_call: TRBJ1-5
clone_size: -
cdr3_length: 15
v_call: TRBV6-1
cdr3_aa: CASSTYDGGNQPQHF
cdr3_nt: TGTGCCAGCAGTACATACGACGGGGGCAATCAGCCCCAGCATTTT

d_call: -
j_call: TRBJ2-7
clone_size: -
cdr3_length: 13
v_call: TRBV5-6
cdr3_aa: CASSPGGYYEQYF
cdr3_nt: TGTGCCAGCAGCCCCGGAGGGTACTACGAGCAGTACTTC

d_call: -
j_call: TRBJ2-7
clone_size: -
cdr3_length: 14
v_call: TRBV3-1/TRBV3-2
cdr3_aa: CASSQRARIYEQYF
cdr3_nt: TGTGCCAGCAGCCAAAGAGCTCGAATCTACGAGCAGTACTTC

d_call: -
j_call: TRBJ1-5
clone_size: -
cdr3_length: 16
v_call: TRBV18
cdr3_aa: CASSPQDGNQNQPQHF
cdr3_nt: TGTGCCAGCTCACCACAGGACGGGAACCAAAATCAGCCCCAGCATTTT

d_call: -
j_call: TRBJ1-6
clone_size: once
cdr3_length: 15
v_call: TRBV6-5
cdr3_aa: CASSPVGARNSPLHF
cdr3_nt: TGTGCCAGCAGCCCCGTAGGAGCCCGCAATTCACCCCTCCACTTT

d_call: -
j_call: TRBJ1-2
clone_size: -
cdr3_length: 14
v_call: TRBV7-2
cdr3_aa: CASSFDRRSGGYTF
cdr3_nt: TGTGCCAGCAGCTTCGACAGGAGGTCCGGCGGCTACACCTTC

d_call: -
j_call: TRBJ2-1
clone_size: once
cdr3_length: 17
v_call: TRBV24-1
cdr3_aa: CATSDGATGPNFGEQFF
cdr3_nt: TGTGCCACCAGTGATGGGGCAACAGGGCCCAATTTCGGTGAGCAGTTCTTC

d_call: TRBD1
j_call: TRBJ1-2
clone_size: -
cdr3_length: 15
v_call: TRBV19
cdr3_aa: CASSRDRATNYGYTF
cdr3_nt: TGTGCCAGTAGTAGAGACAGGGCCACTAACTATGGCTACACCTTC

d_call: TRBD2
j_call: TRBJ2-5
clone_size: -
cdr3_length: 15
v_call: TRBV30
cdr3_aa: CAWSVKREYQETQYF
cdr3_nt: TGTGCCTGGAGTGTCAAGCGGGAGTACCAAGAGACCCAGTACTTC

d_call: TRBD2
j_call: TRBJ2-7
clone_size: once
cdr3_length: 15
v_call: TRBV5-4
cdr3_aa: CASSPPGTSSYEQYF
cdr3_nt: TGTGCCAGCAGCCCTCCCGGGACTAGCTCCTACGAGCAGTACTTC

d_call: -
j_call: TRBJ1-2
clone_size: once
cdr3_length: 13
v_call: TRBV11-2
cdr3_aa: CASSKQEFYGYTF
cdr3_nt: TGTGCCAGCAGCAAACAGGAGTTCTATGGCTACACCTTC

d_call: -
j_call: TRBJ1-1
clone_size: -
cdr3_length: 15
v_call: TRBV19
cdr3_aa: CASSIGHLTGTEAFF
cdr3_nt: TGTGCCAGTAGTATAGGGCACCTTACAGGGACTGAAGCTTTCTTT

d_call: -
j_call: TRBJ1-1
clone_size: -
cdr3_length: 14
v_call: TRBV7-6
cdr3_aa: CASRRDRSNTEAFF
cdr3_nt: TGTGCCAGCAGGCGAGACAGGTCGAACACTGAAGCTTTCTTT

d_call: TRBD1
j_call: TRBJ2-5
clone_size: -
cdr3_length: 16
v_call: TRBV5-1
cdr3_aa: CASSGGGQGLQETQYF
cdr3_nt: TGCGCCAGCAGCGGAGGGGGACAGGGCCTCCAAGAGACCCAGTACTTC

d_call: -
j_call: TRBJ2-3
clone_size: -
cdr3_length: 13
v_call: TRBV11-2
cdr3_aa: CASSAQSGDTQYF
cdr3_nt: TGTGCCAGCAGCGCCCAGAGCGGAGATACGCAGTATTTT

d_call: TRBD2
j_call: TRBJ2-7
clone_size: few
cdr3_length: 17
v_call: TRBV4-1
cdr3_aa: CASSQSFNPGLVNEQYF
cdr3_nt: TGCGCCAGCAGCCAAAGTTTTAATCCGGGACTAGTAAACGAGCAGTACTTC

d_call: TRBD1
j_call: TRBJ2-7
clone_size: -
cdr3_length: 13
v_call: TRBV30
cdr3_aa: CAWTTGLVYEQYF
cdr3_nt: TGTGCCTGGACGACAGGGCTGGTCTACGAGCAGTACTTC

d_call: TRBD2
j_call: TRBJ2-4
clone_size: -
cdr3_length: 15
v_call: TRBV5-1
cdr3_aa: CASSLAGGAKNIQYF
cdr3_nt: TGCGCCAGCAGCTTGGCCGGGGGGGCCAAAAACATTCAGTACTTC

d_call: -
j_call: TRBJ1-6
clone_size: -
cdr3_length: 13
v_call: TRBV4-1
cdr3_aa: CASSQDRDSPLHF
cdr3_nt: TGCGCCAGCAGCCAAGATCGGGATTCACCCCTCCACTTT

d_call: TRBD1
j_call: TRBJ1-2
clone_size: -
cdr3_length: 15
v_call: TRBV14
cdr3_aa: CASSPLYRGPNGYTF
cdr3_nt: TGTGCCAGCAGCCCGCTTTACAGGGGCCCTAATGGCTACACCTTC

d_call: -
j_call: TRBJ1-5
clone_size: -
cdr3_length: 12
v_call: TRBV30
cdr3_aa: CAWSPPNQPQHF
cdr3_nt: TGTGCCTGGAGTCCCCCTAATCAGCCCCAGCATTTT

d_call: TRBD2
j_call: TRBJ2-3
clone_size: -
cdr3_length: 15
v_call: TRBV9
cdr3_aa: CASSRGGIHTDTQYF
cdr3_nt: TGTGCCAGCAGCCGGGGGGGAATCCACACAGATACGCAGTATTTT

d_call: -
j_call: TRBJ1-6
clone_size: few
cdr3_length: 15
v_call: TRBV11-2
cdr3_aa: CASSLSDSRVSPLHF
cdr3_nt: TGTGCCAGCAGCTTATCCGACTCGCGGGTATCACCCCTCCACTTT

d_call: -
j_call: TRBJ2-1
clone_size: -
cdr3_length: 11
v_call: TRBV4-3
cdr3_aa: CATSGGNEQFF
cdr3_nt: TGCGCCACCTCAGGGGGGAACGAGCAGTTCTTC

d_call: -
j_call: TRBJ1-4
clone_size: -
cdr3_length: 17
v_call: TRBV7-9
cdr3_aa: CASSLGVGQPTNEKLFF
cdr3_nt: TGTGCCAGCAGCTTAGGCGTTGGGCAGCCAACTAATGAAAAACTGTTTTTT

d_call: TRBD1
j_call: TRBJ1-5
clone_size: -
cdr3_length: 16
v_call: TRBV28
cdr3_aa: CASSFLRTGGVQPQHF
cdr3_nt: TGTGCCAGCAGTTTTTTGAGGACAGGGGGCGTCCAGCCCCAGCATTTT

d_call: TRBD2
j_call: TRBJ2-3
clone_size: -
cdr3_length: 17
v_call: TRBV2
cdr3_aa: CASSGTVAGHSTDTQYF
cdr3_nt: TGTGCCAGCAGTGGGACAGTAGCGGGGCATAGCACAGATACGCAGTATTTT

d_call: -
j_call: TRBJ2-1
clone_size: -
cdr3_length: 18
v_call: TRBV4-1
cdr3_aa: CASSQDPPGANPWTEQFF
cdr3_nt: TGCGCCAGCAGCCAAGATCCCCCAGGGGCGAACCCCTGGACTGAGCAGTTCTTC

d_call: -
j_call: TRBJ2-6
clone_size: -
cdr3_length: 22
v_call: TRBV19
cdr3_aa: CASSLSGRLFQGRISGANVLTF
cdr3_nt: TGTGCCAGTAGCCTCAGTGGGAGGCTTTTTCAGGGTAGGATATCTGGGGCCAACGTCCTGACTTTC

d_call: -
j_call: TRBJ2-1
clone_size: -
cdr3_length: 14
v_call: TRBV15
cdr3_aa: CATSRDIASSEQFF
cdr3_nt: TGTGCCACCAGCAGAGATATCGCTAGCAGTGAGCAGTTCTTC

d_call: TRBD2
j_call: TRBJ2-5
clone_size: -
cdr3_length: 15
v_call: TRBV29-1
cdr3_aa: CSVVKSGGARETQYF
cdr3_nt: TGCAGCGTTGTTAAAAGCGGGGGGGCACGGGAGACCCAGTACTTC

d_call: -
j_call: TRBJ1-1
clone_size: -
cdr3_length: 13
v_call: TRBV6-5
cdr3_aa: CASRQQINTEAFF
cdr3_nt: TGTGCCAGCAGACAACAGATAAACACTGAAGCTTTCTTT

d_call: -
j_call: TRBJ1-1
clone_size: few
cdr3_length: 18
v_call: TRBV6-2/TRBV6-3
cdr3_aa: CASSYSEGPGGVNTEAFF
cdr3_nt: TGTGCCAGCAGTTACTCAGAAGGTCCCGGGGGGGTGAACACTGAAGCTTTCTTT

d_call: TRBD2
j_call: TRBJ2-3
clone_size: -
cdr3_length: 15
v_call: TRBV13
cdr3_aa: CASSRTSGRADTQYF
cdr3_nt: TGTGCCAGCAGTCGAACTAGCGGGAGGGCAGATACGCAGTATTTT

d_call: -
j_call: TRBJ2-4
clone_size: -
cdr3_length: 16
v_call: TRBV7-2
cdr3_aa: CASSLDVGGTKNIQYF
cdr3_nt: TGTGCCAGCAGCTTAGACGTCGGCGGTACCAAAAACATTCAGTACTTC

d_call: TRBD2
j_call: TRBJ2-2
clone_size: -
cdr3_length: 16
v_call: TRBV9
cdr3_aa: CASSTGLAGGPGELFF
cdr3_nt: TGTGCCAGCAGCACTGGACTAGCGGGGGGGCCCGGGGAGCTGTTTTTT

d_call: TRBD1
j_call: TRBJ1-6
clone_size: -
cdr3_length: 15
v_call: TRBV7-2
cdr3_aa: CASSARTGGNSPLHF
cdr3_nt: TGTGCCAGCAGCGCCCGGACAGGGGGAAATTCACCCCTCCACTTT

d_call: TRBD2
j_call: TRBJ2-7
clone_size: -
cdr3_length: 20
v_call: TRBV5-1
cdr3_aa: CASSILPGTSAITGGYEQYF
cdr3_nt: TGCGCCAGCAGCATCCTTCCCGGGACTAGCGCGATCACGGGCGGGTACGAGCAGTACTTC

d_call: -
j_call: TRBJ1-5
clone_size: -
cdr3_length: 16
v_call: TRBV6-1
cdr3_aa: CASSELRGPSNQPQHF
cdr3_nt: TGTGCCAGCAGTGAACTCAGAGGGCCGAGCAATCAGCCCCAGCATTTT

d_call: -
j_call: TRBJ1-2
clone_size: -
cdr3_length: 15
v_call: TRBV28
cdr3_aa: CASSLVAASNYGYTF
cdr3_nt: TGTGCCAGCAGTTTAGTAGCGGCCAGTAACTATGGCTACACCTTC

d_call: TRBD1
j_call: TRBJ2-3
clone_size: -
cdr3_length: 13
v_call: TRBV29-1
cdr3_aa: CSALQGSTDTQYF
cdr3_nt: TGCAGCGCCCTACAGGGGAGCACAGATACGCAGTATTTT

d_call: TRBD2
j_call: TRBJ2-2
clone_size: -
cdr3_length: 21
v_call: TRBV19
cdr3_aa: CASSIQVSGTSGRYLGGELFF
cdr3_nt: TGTGCCAGTAGTATTCAGGTTTCCGGGACTAGCGGGAGGTATCTCGGCGGGGAGCTGTTTTTT

d_call: -
j_call: TRBJ2-5
clone_size: -
cdr3_length: 13
v_call: TRBV18
cdr3_aa: CASSRTGSETQYF
cdr3_nt: TGTGCCAGCTCACGAACAGGGTCTGAGACCCAGTACTTC

d_call: -
j_call: TRBJ2-5
clone_size: -
cdr3_length: 13
v_call: TRBV28
cdr3_aa: CASSLHNQETQYF
cdr3_nt: TGTGCCAGCAGTTTACACAACCAAGAGACCCAGTACTTC

d_call: TRBD2
j_call: TRBJ2-1
clone_size: -
cdr3_length: 14
v_call: TRBV6-2/TRBV6-3
cdr3_aa: CASSLVASGGEQFF
cdr3_nt: TGTGCCAGCAGTTTGGTGGCTAGCGGGGGTGAGCAGTTCTTC

d_call: TRBD1
j_call: TRBJ1-5
clone_size: -
cdr3_length: 16
v_call: TRBV19
cdr3_aa: CASSVTRGQSNQPQHF
cdr3_nt: TGTGCCAGTAGTGTAACCAGGGGGCAGAGCAATCAGCCCCAGCATTTT